This is a list of T cell receptor beta chains from one sample in a study of PD-1 blockade in classical Hodgkin lymphoma. Using immunoSEQ multiplex PCR, the repertoire was profiled, and TCRdb retains in-frame clones only, with some absent. The sample has about 100,000 clones; approximately 90% are singletons. The sample in question was peripheral blood mononuclear cells (PBMCs), obtained before the second cycle of nivolumab. The receptor set was obtained from a human donor with classical Hodgkin lymphoma. Each CDR3 is given with its conserved first and last residue. D genes are given only for firm matches. Expanded clones get a size class; other rows say once, few or many, or leave the size out.

cdr3_nt cdr3_aa j_call d_call v_call clone_size
TGTGCCAGCAGTTTTGGAGGGCAGCAGAATAATGAGCAGTTCTTC CASSFGGQQNNEQFF TRBJ2-1 - TRBV27 -
TGCGCCAGCAGCTTGGACAGGGTGAACACTGAAGCTTTCTTT CASSLDRVNTEAFF TRBJ1-1 - TRBV5-1 -
TGTGCCAGCAGTTTCCTCAAAAACATTCAGTACTTC CASSFLKNIQYF TRBJ2-4 - TRBV28 -
TGTGCTAGTGGTTTCAATCAGCCCCAGCATTTT CASGFNQPQHF TRBJ1-5 - TRBV12-5 -
TGTGCCAGCAGCCAACCTGGGCGGGGGCGCGACACTGAAGCTTTCTTT CASSQPGRGRDTEAFF TRBJ1-1 - TRBV7-9 -
TGTGCCAGCAGCTTAGCGACTTTGGCAGGTCAGCCCCAGCATTTT CASSLATLAGQPQHF TRBJ1-5 - TRBV7-8 few
TGTGCCAGCAGCCCCGAAGCGGGGCAAGAGACCCAGTACTTC CASSPEAGQETQYF TRBJ2-5 TRBD2 TRBV6-5 -
TGTGCCAGCAGTGTCGACAACACAGATACGCAGTATTTT CASSVDNTDTQYF TRBJ2-3 - TRBV6-1 -
TGTGCCAGCAGCAAAGCGCAGGAGAGAGACACTGAAGCTTTCTTT CASSKAQERDTEAFF TRBJ1-1 - TRBV21-1 -
TGTGCCAGCAGCCAAGACCCAAGCGGGTCCCCCTCCTACGAGCAGTACTTC CASSQDPSGSPSYEQYF TRBJ2-7 - TRBV4-2 -
TGTGCCAGCAGTGCCGGGGCCCATAGCAATCAGCCCCAGCATTTT CASSAGAHSNQPQHF TRBJ1-5 - TRBV6-6 -
TGTGCCAGCAGTTACTCCGCAGGGGACAGTGAAGCTTTCTTT CASSYSAGDSEAFF TRBJ1-1 TRBD1 TRBV6-5 -
TGTGCCAGCAGTGTACAGGGCACCGGGGAGCTGTTTTTT CASSVQGTGELFF TRBJ2-2 - TRBV2 once
TGTGCCACCAGCAGCAACATTTTCGGACAGGCGGGCTCCTACGAGCAGTACTTC CATSSNIFGQAGSYEQYF TRBJ2-7 TRBD1 TRBV15 -
TGTGCCAGTAGTATAGTCGGCGGACAGAGAGGGGGACACAATGAGCAGTTCTTC CASSIVGGQRGGHNEQFF TRBJ2-1 - TRBV19 -
TGCGCCAGCAGCCAACCCGGACTAGGGGTGGATGAGCAGTTCTTC CASSQPGLGVDEQFF TRBJ2-1 TRBD2 TRBV4-1 -
TGCGCCAGCAGCTTGGGACCGTCCACAGATACGCAGTATTTT CASSLGPSTDTQYF TRBJ2-3 - TRBV5-1 -
TGTGCCAGCAGCGCCCGGGGGAGAGAAAAACTGTTTTTT CASSARGREKLFF TRBJ1-4 - TRBV2 -
TGTGCCAGCAGTTTGTTGGACACGTCCTACGAGCAGTACTTC CASSLLDTSYEQYF TRBJ2-7 - TRBV28 -
TGTGCCAGCAGCTCCGGACCGTCCTTGAACTATGGCTACACCTTC CASSSGPSLNYGYTF TRBJ1-2 - TRBV7-9 once
TGTGCCAGCAGCTTAGAATTTTCCGGAGCGGCTGAAGCTTTCTTT CASSLEFSGAAEAFF TRBJ1-1 - TRBV11-2 -
TGTGCCATCAATAACGGGGGCGAGCAGTACTTC CAINNGGEQYF TRBJ2-7 - TRBV10-3 -
TGTGCCAGCAGCTCCGAGACTAGCGGGGAATTCACAGATACGCAGTATTTT CASSSETSGEFTDTQYF TRBJ2-3 TRBD2 TRBV7-9 -
TGTGCCAGCAGTGGGCCCCGACAGGGCGTAAATGAAAAACTGTTTTTT CASSGPRQGVNEKLFF TRBJ1-4 TRBD1 TRBV6-1 once
TGTGCCAGCAGTTTTCTGCAGGGCACAGATACGCAGTATTTT CASSFLQGTDTQYF TRBJ2-3 - TRBV28 few
TGTGCCAGCCGGACAGGGGGGTCCTACGAGCAGTACTTC CASRTGGSYEQYF TRBJ2-7 TRBD1 TRBV19 -
TGTGCCAGCAGCCTCACAGGGGTTTACGAGCAGTACTTC CASSLTGVYEQYF TRBJ2-7 TRBD1 TRBV7-9 -
TGTGCCTGGACTAGCGGCTCCTACGAGCAGTACTTC CAWTSGSYEQYF TRBJ2-7 TRBD2 TRBV30 -
TGTGCCAGCAGTGAATCAGGGACCAATCAGCCCCAGCATTTT CASSESGTNQPQHF TRBJ1-5 - TRBV25-1 -
TGTGCCAGCAGCCAAGCTTTGACAGGGGGACATCAGCCCCAGCATTTT CASSQALTGGHQPQHF TRBJ1-5 TRBD1 TRBV4-2 few
TGTGCCACCGCCGAGGGGGCGAGCTATGGCTACACCTTC CATAEGASYGYTF TRBJ1-2 TRBD1 TRBV28 -
TGCGCCAGCAGCTTGGGGGGAAGCACTGAAGCTTTCTTT CASSLGGSTEAFF TRBJ1-1 - TRBV5-1 -
TGTGCCGGCCGGGGTTTCGACAGGGGGCGGTGTACCGGGGAGCTGTTTTTT CAGRGFDRGRCTGELFF TRBJ2-2 TRBD1 TRBV11-3 few
TGTGCCAGCAGTACCCTATGGGACAGGGTGAATGGCTACACCTTC CASSTLWDRVNGYTF TRBJ1-2 TRBD1 TRBV28 -
TGTGCCAGTAGTATGAGAACAGGGGTCGGAACTAATGAAAAACTGTTTTTT CASSMRTGVGTNEKLFF TRBJ1-4 TRBD1 TRBV19 -
TGTGCCAGCAGCTTAAACCCTAACACTGAAGCTTTCTTT CASSLNPNTEAFF TRBJ1-1 - TRBV11-2 -
TGTGCCAGCAGTCCCCTGGTGTGGGGGGCTACTGGCTACACCTTC CASSPLVWGATGYTF TRBJ1-2 - TRBV27 -
TGCGCCAGCAGCTTGGAAGGTGTAGGAGGGGGTGTTGGAAACACCATATATTTT CASSLEGVGGGVGNTIYF TRBJ1-3 - TRBV5-1 -
TGCGCCAGCAGCCAAGGTTCTTCAGGGGGCCACGAGCAGTACTTC CASSQGSSGGHEQYF TRBJ2-7 TRBD1 TRBV4-3 -
TGTGCCAGCAGTGCCCGAGGGGGCACTGAAGCTTTCTTT CASSARGGTEAFF TRBJ1-1 - TRBV28 -
TGTGCCAGCAGTTACCCACAGGGGGGGACGCATAGCAATCAGCCCCAGCATTTT CASSYPQGGTHSNQPQHF TRBJ1-5 TRBD1 TRBV27 -
TGTGCCAGCAGTTTTAGCTATTCGGGGGCCAGGAACACCATATATTTT CASSFSYSGARNTIYF TRBJ1-3 - TRBV27 -
TGTGCCAGTAGTATAGAGTCGCGGGGGCCTTCCTACACCGGGGAGCTGTTTTTT CASSIESRGPSYTGELFF TRBJ2-2 - TRBV19 -
TGTGCCAGCAGCCCGTTGACAGGGTCGAACACTGAAGCTTTCTTT CASSPLTGSNTEAFF TRBJ1-1 TRBD1 TRBV7-8 -
TGTGCCAGCACCTCGCGAGGCAGGAGCTCTGGAAACACCATATATTTT CASTSRGRSSGNTIYF TRBJ1-3 - TRBV7-2 -
TGTGCCAGCAGCTTATACGTATGGAGCTCCTACAATGAGCAGTTCTTC CASSLYVWSSYNEQFF TRBJ2-1 - TRBV7-8 once
TGTGCCAGCAGCTCCCTATCGGGGTCCATTGGTGAGCAGTTCTTC CASSSLSGSIGEQFF TRBJ2-1 - TRBV7-6 -
TGTGCCAGCAGCTTAGTGACAGGACCTCCGGGGCCCCAGCATTTT CASSLVTGPPGPQHF TRBJ1-5 - TRBV7-9 few
TGTGCCTGGAGTGTACAAGGGGGGCACACTGAAGCTTTCTTT CAWSVQGGHTEAFF TRBJ1-1 - TRBV30 -
TGTGCCAGCAGCTTGGGGGGCCTCGATCAGCCCCAGCATTTT CASSLGGLDQPQHF TRBJ1-5 - TRBV7-2 -
TGTGCCAGCAGTTGGGCTACGGGGGGCTCCTACGAGCAGTACTTC CASSWATGGSYEQYF TRBJ2-7 TRBD2 TRBV27 -
TGTGCCAGCAGCTCCCGAGGGGGGGACCCTTCGGGCTACACCTTC CASSSRGGDPSGYTF TRBJ1-2 - TRBV7-2 -
TGTGCCAGCAGCGCCGAACAGCACTATGGCTACACCTTC CASSAEQHYGYTF TRBJ1-2 - TRBV6-1 -